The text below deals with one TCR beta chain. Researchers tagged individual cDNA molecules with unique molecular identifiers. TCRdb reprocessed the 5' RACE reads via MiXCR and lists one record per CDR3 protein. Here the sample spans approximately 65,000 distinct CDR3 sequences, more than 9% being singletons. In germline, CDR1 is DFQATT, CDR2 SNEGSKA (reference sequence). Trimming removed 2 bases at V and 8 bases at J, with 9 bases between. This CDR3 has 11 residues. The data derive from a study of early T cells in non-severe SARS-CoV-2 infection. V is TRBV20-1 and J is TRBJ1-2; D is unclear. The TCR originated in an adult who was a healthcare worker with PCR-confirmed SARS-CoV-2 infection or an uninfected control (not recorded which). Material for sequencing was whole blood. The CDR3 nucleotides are TGCAGTGCTAGACTCGAAGGAGGCTACACCTTC. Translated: CSARLEGGYTF.